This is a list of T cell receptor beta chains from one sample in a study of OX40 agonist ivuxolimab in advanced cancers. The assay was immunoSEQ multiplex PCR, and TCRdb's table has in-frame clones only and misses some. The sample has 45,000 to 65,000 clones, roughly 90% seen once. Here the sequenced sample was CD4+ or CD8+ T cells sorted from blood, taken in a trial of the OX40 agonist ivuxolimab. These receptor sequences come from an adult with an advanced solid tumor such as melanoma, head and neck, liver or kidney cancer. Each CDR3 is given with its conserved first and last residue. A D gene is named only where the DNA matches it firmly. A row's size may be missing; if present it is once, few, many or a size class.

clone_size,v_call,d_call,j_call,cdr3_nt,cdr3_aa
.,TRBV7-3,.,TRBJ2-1,TGTGCCAGCAGCTTAACCACTGATGAGCAGTTCTTC,CASSLTTDEQFF
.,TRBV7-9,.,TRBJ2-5,TGTGCCAGCAGCTTAGGAAGGGACGGGACCCAGTACTTC,CASSLGRDGTQYF
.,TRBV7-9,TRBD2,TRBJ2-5,TGTGCCAGCCGGCGGGGGGAAGAGACCCAGTACTTC,CASRRGEETQYF
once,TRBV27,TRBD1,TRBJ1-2,TGTGCCAGCAGTTGGGACAGCAGTATCCCGTATGGCTACACCTTC,CASSWDSSIPYGYTF
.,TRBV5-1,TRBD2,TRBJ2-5,TGCGCCAGCAGCTCGGGACTAGCGGGGTCGGAGACCCAGTACTTC,CASSSGLAGSETQYF
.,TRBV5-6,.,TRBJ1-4,TGTGCCAGTCGGGCTACAACTAATGAAAAACTGTTTTTT,CASRATTNEKLFF
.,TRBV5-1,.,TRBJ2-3,TGCGCCAGCAGCTCCACAGGATTCACAGATACGCAGTATTTT,CASSSTGFTDTQYF
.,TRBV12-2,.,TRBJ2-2,TGTGCAAGTCGCTTCCGGGGGGGTGTACTTCGGAACACCGGGGAGCTGTTTTTT,CASRFRGGVLRNTGELFF
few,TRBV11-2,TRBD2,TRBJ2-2,TGTGCCAGCAGCTTAGGCGGACTAGCGGGGCGTACCGGGGAGCTGTTTTTT,CASSLGGLAGRTGELFF
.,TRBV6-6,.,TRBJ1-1,TGTGCCAGCAGCCCGAACTCCGGGTACAGCACTGAAGCTTTCTTT,CASSPNSGYSTEAFF
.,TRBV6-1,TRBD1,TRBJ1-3,TGTGCCAGCAGTGAAATGGACAGGGGGGGAAACACCATATATTTT,CASSEMDRGGNTIYF
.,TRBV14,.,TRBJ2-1,TGTGCCAGCAGCCTGCAGGGAGTTTTTACGAATGAGCAGTTCTTC,CASSLQGVFTNEQFF
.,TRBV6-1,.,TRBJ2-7,TGTGCCACGAGATTGAACTCCTACGAGCAGTACTTC,CATRLNSYEQYF
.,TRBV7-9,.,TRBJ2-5,TGTGCCAGCAGCGCGGTCGGAGAGACCCAGTACTTC,CASSAVGETQYF
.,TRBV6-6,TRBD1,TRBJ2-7,TGTGCCAGCAGAGGAGGACAGGGAGTGGGGGAGCAGTACTTC,CASRGGQGVGEQYF
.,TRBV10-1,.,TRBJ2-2,TGCGCCAGCAGTGAGAGGTGGAGGGGCACCGGGGAGCTGTTTTTT,CASSERWRGTGELFF
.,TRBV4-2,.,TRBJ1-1,TGTGCCAGCAGCCAAGATACTAGGACGGTTATGAACACTGAAGCTTTCTTT,CASSQDTRTVMNTEAFF
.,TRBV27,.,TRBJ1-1,TGTGCCGTAGGGGCTGTTGGTCGACAGAACACTGAAGCTTTCTTT,CAVGAVGRQNTEAFF
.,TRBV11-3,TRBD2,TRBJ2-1,TGTGCCAGCAGCTTAACGGGACTAGCGGGAGGCGCCAACTACAATGAGCAGTTCTTC,CASSLTGLAGGANYNEQFF
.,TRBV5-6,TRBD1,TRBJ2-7,TGTGCCAGCAGCTTGGTAGGGACCGGGACAGCTTCCTACGAGCAGTACTTC,CASSLVGTGTASYEQYF
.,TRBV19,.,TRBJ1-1,TGTGCCAGTAGTACCCGGACGGTAAACACTGAAGCTTTCTTT,CASSTRTVNTEAFF
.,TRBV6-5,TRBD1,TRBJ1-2,TGTGCCAGCAGATCCGGGACAGGGTACTATGGCTACACCTTC,CASRSGTGYYGYTF
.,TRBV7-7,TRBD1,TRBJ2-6,TGTGCTAGCAGCTTATCACAACTCTCCCCGGGACAGCCAGGATCTGGGGCCAACGTCCTGACTTTC,CASSLSQLSPGQPGSGANVLTF
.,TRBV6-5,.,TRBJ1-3,TGTGCCAGCAGTCGTGTAAGGGGTAACACCATATATTTT,CASSRVRGNTIYF
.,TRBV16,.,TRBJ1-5,TGTGCCAGCAGCCAATCGATTACCCCCCAGCCCCAGCATTTT,CASSQSITPQPQHF
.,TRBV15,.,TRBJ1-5,TGTGCCACCAGCAGAGGGGGGCGGGGATTCGGCAATCAGCCCCAGCATTTT,CATSRGGRGFGNQPQHF
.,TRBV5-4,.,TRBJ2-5,TGTGCCAGCAGCAGGCCCGTACTAGGCGGCCAAGAGACCCAGTACTTC,CASSRPVLGGQETQYF
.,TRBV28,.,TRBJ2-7,TGTGCCAGCAGAGTGGGCGTCTACGAGCAGTACTTC,CASRVGVYEQYF
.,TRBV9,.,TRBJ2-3,TGTGCCAGCAGCCCGCGCTCAGGCAGCACAGATACGCAGTATTTT,CASSPRSGSTDTQYF
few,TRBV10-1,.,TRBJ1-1,TGCGCCAGCAGTGAAAACACCCCCGGTGAAGCTTTCTTT,CASSENTPGEAFF
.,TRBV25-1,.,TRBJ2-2,TGTGCCAGCAGTGAGGTACAGACCGGGGAGCTGTTTTTT,CASSEVQTGELFF
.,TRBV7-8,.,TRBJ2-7,TGTGCCAGCACCCCCATCGACTACGAGCAGTACTTC,CASTPIDYEQYF
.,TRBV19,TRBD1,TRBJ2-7,TGTGCCAGTAAGCGGACAGGGGGCTCCCTCGAGCAGTACTTC,CASKRTGGSLEQYF
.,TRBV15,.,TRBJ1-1,TGTGCCACCAGCAGAGACTGGTACACTGAAGCTTTCTTT,CATSRDWYTEAFF
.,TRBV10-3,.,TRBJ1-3,TGTGCCATCGGAAGGCAGGGCGACACCATATATTTT,CAIGRQGDTIYF
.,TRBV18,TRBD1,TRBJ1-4,TGTGCCAGCTCACTACTCCGGGACAGCGAAAAACTGTTTTTT,CASSLLRDSEKLFF
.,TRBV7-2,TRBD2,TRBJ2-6,TGTGCCAGCAGCTTATTAGCGGGAGGGGTCTCTGGGGCCAACGTCCTGACTTTC,CASSLLAGGVSGANVLTF
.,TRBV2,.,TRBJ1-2,TGTGCCAGCAGTGAAGCGGGGGGGAGCTACACCTTC,CASSEAGGSYTF
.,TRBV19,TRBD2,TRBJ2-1,TGTGCCAGTAGCACCGGGGGGGCCAATGAGCAGTTCTTC,CASSTGGANEQFF
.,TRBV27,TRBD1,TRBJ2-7,TGTGCCAGCACCGTAGAGGACAGGGCGGAATCTAAAGGCTACGAGCAGTACTTC,CASTVEDRAESKGYEQYF
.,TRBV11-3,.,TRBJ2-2,TGTGCCAGCAGCGTCGAACAGGGTTACGATAGCACCGGGGAGCTGTTTTTT,CASSVEQGYDSTGELFF
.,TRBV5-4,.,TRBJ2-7,TGTGCCAGCAGCGAGCAGGGGATCTACGAGCAGTACTTC,CASSEQGIYEQYF
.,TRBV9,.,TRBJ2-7,TGTGCCAGCAGCCCTGGGACATTTAACTACGAGCAGTACTTC,CASSPGTFNYEQYF
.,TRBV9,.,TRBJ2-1,TGTGCCAGCAGCGTAGGAGTAATGTCTTACAATGAGCAGTTCTTC,CASSVGVMSYNEQFF
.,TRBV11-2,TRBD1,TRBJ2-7,TGTGCCAGCAGCTTAGACGGGACAGTCTACGAGCAGTACTTC,CASSLDGTVYEQYF